This T cell receptor (beta chain) is drawn from a study of technical replicates of blood from several donors. TCRdb's copy holds only in-frame clones and misses some; the assay was immunoSEQ multiplex PCR. The sample gives some 100,000 clones, nearly 96% of which show up once; roughly 0.19% is in the top ten. This CDR3 is 15 amino acids long. Looked up from germline, CDR1 is SGHAT and CDR2 is FQNNGV. J lost 5 bases, V lost 0 bases, and 6 bases had no gene match. The J gene is TRBJ2-5, the V gene TRBV11-2; TRBD2 matches at 7 bases. This receptor was identified in a human donor in good health. Sample: T cells isolated from PBMCs. This chain's CDR3 is CASSLDGGGRETQYF. The CDR3 bases are TGTGCCAGCAGCTTAGATGGCGGGGGTCGGGAGACCCAGTACTTC.